This T cell receptor beta chain emerged from a study of vaccination and CD4 T cells after COVID-19. General study results and limits: Median SARS-CoV-2-reactive clonotype numbers rose nonsignificantly, about 20 to 38.

The sample's treatment: roughly 11-day PBMC culture with coronavirus spike peptide pools or control peptides (ViraFEST assay). Once peptide pools had expanded antigen-specific T cells, ViraFEST sequenced TCRs. With 8.5 to 10 ug/ml peptide pools and around 9 IU/ml IL-2, PBMCs were cultured at 1.5 million to 2 million per well. This clonotype qualifies as hyperexpanded. Its antigen is still unknown. Looked up from germline, CDR1 is MDHEN and CDR2 is SYDVKM. The CDR3 covers 15 residues. The germline V and J ends were trimmed by 5 bases and 0 bases, with 8 bases remaining between them. Cultured CD4+ T cell DNA underwent sequencing with the Oncomine TCR Beta short-read assay. Genomic DNA from cultured CD4+ T cells was extracted. TCRdb redid the calling of the PCR reads with MiXCR, one entry per CDR3 protein. The table records about 4,400 distinct CDR3 sequences, about two fifths of them present only once.

This receptor was taken from a human donor who had recovered from COVID-19. The chain uses TRBV28 and TRBJ2-6, with a weak D call TRBD2 (5 bases). The starting material was CD4+ T cells from blood, cultured in vitro, obtained after SARS-CoV-2 vaccination. CDR3 protein: CASSAGLSGANVLTF. CDR3 nucleotides: TGTGCCAGCAGTGCGGGTCTCTCTGGGGCCAACGTCCTGACTTTC.